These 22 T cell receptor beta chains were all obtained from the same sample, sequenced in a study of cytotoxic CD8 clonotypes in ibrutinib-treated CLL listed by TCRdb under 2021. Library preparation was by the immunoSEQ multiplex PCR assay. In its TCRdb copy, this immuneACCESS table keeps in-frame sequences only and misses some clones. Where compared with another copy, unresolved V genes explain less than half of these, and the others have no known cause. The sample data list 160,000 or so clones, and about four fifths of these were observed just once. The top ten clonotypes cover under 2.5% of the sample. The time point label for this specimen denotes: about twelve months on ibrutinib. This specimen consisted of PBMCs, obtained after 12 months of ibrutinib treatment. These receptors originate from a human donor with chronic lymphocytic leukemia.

The CDR3 coding sequence is TGTGCCAGCAGCAGGTGGGACACCGTCAATTCACCCCTCCACTTT. It specifies CASSRWDTVNSPLHF. This chain uses TRBV5-6 with TRBJ1-6; tentatively, D is TRBD1 (6 bases). CDR1 is SGHDT and CDR2 is YYEEEE in the germline V gene. Trimming removed 4 bases from V and 7 bases from J, with 15 bases in between. CDR3 size: 15 residues.

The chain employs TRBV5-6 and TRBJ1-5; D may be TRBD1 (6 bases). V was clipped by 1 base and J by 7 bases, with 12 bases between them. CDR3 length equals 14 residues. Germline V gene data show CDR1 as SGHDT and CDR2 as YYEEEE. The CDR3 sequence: CASSLRGRQQPQHF. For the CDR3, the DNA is TGTGCCAGCAGCTTGAGGGGGAGGCAGCAGCCCCAGCATTTT.

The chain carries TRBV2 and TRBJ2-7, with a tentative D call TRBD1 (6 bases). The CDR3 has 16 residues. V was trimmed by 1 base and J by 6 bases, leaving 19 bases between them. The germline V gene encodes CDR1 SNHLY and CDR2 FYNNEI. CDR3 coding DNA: TGTGCCAGCAGTGAAGATGAGGGGGTCCGTTCAGGCGAGCAGTACTTC. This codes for CASSEDEGVRSGEQYF.

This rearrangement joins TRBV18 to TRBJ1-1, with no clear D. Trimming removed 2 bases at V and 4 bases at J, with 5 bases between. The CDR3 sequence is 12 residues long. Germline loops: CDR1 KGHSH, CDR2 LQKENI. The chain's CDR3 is CASSPGSTEAFF. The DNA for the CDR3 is TGTGCCAGCTCACCAGGCAGCACTGAAGCTTTCTTT.

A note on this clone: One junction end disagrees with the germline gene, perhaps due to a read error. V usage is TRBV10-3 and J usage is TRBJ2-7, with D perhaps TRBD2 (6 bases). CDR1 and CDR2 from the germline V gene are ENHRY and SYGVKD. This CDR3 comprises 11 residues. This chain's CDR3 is CASSYGGEQYF. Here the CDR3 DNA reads TGTGCCAGCAGTTACGGGGGCGAGCAGTACTTC.

CDR3: CASRKQGYEQYF. Here the CDR3 DNA reads TGTGCCAGCAGGAAACAGGGGTACGAGCAGTACTTC. The chain uses TRBV28 and TRBJ2-7, with 7 bases identical to TRBD1. Germline CDR1 MDHEN, CDR2 SYDVKM. This CDR3 comprises 12 residues. Trimming at V came to 6 bases and at J to 4 bases, leaving 3 bases not matched to a gene.

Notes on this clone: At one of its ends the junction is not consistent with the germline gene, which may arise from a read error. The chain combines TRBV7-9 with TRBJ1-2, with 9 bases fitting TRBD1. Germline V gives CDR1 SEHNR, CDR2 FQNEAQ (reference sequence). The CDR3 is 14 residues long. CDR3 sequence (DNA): TGTGCCAGCAGCACCAGCGGGGGGACAGGGATCCACGCCTTC. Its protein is CASSTSGGTGIHAF.

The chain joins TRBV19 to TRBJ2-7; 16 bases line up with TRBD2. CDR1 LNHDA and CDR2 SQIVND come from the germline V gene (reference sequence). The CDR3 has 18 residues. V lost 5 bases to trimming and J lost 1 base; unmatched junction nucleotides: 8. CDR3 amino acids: CASSPGTSGGARSYEQYF. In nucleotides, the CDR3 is TGTGCCAGTAGTCCAGGGACTAGCGGGGGGGCGAGGTCCTACGAGCAGTACTTC.

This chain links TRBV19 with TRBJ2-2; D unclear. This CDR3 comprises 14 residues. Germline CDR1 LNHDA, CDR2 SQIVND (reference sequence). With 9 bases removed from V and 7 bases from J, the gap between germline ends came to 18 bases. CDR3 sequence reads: CASSGVNPYGELFF. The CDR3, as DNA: TGTGCCAGCTCAGGAGTCAATCCTTACGGGGAGCTGTTTTTT.

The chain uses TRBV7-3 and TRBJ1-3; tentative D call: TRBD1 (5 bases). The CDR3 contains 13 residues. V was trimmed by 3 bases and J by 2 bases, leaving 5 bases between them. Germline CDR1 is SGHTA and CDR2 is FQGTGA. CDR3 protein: CASSLGAGNTIYF. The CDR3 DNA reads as TGTGCCAGCAGCTTGGGGGCTGGAAACACCATATATTTT.

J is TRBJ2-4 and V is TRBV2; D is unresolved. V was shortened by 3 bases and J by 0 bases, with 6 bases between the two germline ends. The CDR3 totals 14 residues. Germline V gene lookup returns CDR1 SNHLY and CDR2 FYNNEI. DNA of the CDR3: TGTGCCAGCAGTGACAGCTTAGCCAAAAACATTCAGTACTTC. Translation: CASSDSLAKNIQYF.

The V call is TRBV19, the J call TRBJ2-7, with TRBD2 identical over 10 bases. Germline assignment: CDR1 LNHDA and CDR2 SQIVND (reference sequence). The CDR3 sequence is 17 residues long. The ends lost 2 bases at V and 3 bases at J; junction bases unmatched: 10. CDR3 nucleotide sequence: TGTGCCAGTAGTATACAGGGTACCGGGACTAGCGACTACGAGCAGTACTTC. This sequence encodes CASSIQGTGTSDYEQYF.

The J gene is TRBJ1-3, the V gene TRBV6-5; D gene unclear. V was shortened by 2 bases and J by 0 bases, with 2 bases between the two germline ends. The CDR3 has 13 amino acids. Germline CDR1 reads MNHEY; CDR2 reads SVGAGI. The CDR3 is CASSYISGNTIYF. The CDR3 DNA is TGTGCCAGCAGTTACATCTCTGGAAACACCATATATTTT.

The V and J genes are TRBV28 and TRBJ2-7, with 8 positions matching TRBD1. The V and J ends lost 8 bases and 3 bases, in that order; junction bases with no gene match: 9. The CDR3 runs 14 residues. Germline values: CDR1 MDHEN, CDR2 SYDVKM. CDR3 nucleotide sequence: TGTGCCAGCGAGTCAGGGGGCTCAAACTACGAGCAGTACTTC. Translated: CASESGGSNYEQYF. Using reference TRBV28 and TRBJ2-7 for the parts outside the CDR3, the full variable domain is DVKVTQSSRYLVKRTGEKVFLECVQDMDHENMFWYRQDPGLGLRLIYFSYDVKMKEKGDIPEGYSVSREKKERFSLILESASTNQTSMYLCASESGGSNYEQYFGPGTRLTVT.

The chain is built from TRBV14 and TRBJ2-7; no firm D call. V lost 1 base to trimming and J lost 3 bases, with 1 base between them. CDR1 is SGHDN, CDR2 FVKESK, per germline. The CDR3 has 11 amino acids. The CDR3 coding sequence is TGTGCCAGCAGCCAAGTCTACGAGCAGTACTTC. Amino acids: CASSQVYEQYF.

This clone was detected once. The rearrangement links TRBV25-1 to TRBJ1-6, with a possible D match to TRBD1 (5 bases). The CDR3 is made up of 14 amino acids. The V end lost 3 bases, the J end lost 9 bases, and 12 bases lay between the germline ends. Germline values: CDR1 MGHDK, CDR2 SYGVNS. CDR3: CASSDASRGSPLHF. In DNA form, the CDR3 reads TGTGCCAGCAGTGACGCCTCGAGGGGTTCACCCCTCCACTTT. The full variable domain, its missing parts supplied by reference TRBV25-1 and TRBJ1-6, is EADIYQTPRYLVIGTGKKITLECSQTMGHDKMYWYQQDPGMELHLIHYSYGVNSTEKGDLSSESTVSRIRTEHFPLTLESARPSHTSQYLCASSDASRGSPLHFGNGTRLTVT.

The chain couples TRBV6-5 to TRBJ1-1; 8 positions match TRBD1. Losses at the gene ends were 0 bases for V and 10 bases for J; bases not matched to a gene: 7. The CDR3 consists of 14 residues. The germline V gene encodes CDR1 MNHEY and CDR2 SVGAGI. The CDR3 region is CASSYSISGGGAFF. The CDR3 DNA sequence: TGTGCCAGCAGTTACTCCATTTCAGGGGGCGGAGCTTTCTTT.

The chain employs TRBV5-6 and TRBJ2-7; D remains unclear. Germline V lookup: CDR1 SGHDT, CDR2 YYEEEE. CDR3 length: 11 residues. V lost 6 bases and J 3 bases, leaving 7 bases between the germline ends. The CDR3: CASNKNYEQYF. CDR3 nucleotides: TGTGCCAGCAACAAGAACTACGAGCAGTACTTC.

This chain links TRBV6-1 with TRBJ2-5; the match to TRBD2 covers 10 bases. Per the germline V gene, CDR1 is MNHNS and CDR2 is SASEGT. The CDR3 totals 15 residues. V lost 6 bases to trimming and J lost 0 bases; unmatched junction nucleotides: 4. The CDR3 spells CASSSLAGDQETQYF. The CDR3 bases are TGTGCCAGCAGCTCCCTAGCGGGAGACCAAGAGACCCAGTACTTC.

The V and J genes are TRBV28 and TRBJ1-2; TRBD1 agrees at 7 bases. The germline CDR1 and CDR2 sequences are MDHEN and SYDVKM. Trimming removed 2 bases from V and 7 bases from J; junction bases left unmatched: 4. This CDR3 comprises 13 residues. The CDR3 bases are TGTGCCAGCAGTTTAACAGGGGCGGGTGGCTACACCTTC. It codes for CASSLTGAGGYTF.

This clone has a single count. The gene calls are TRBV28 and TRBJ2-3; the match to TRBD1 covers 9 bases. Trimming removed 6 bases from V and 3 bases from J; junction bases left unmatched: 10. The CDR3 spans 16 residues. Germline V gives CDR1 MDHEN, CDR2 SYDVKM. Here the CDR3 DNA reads TGTGCCAGCAGCCGAGGGACAGGGTTCGTGACAGATACGCAGTATTTT. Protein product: CASSRGTGFVTDTQYF.

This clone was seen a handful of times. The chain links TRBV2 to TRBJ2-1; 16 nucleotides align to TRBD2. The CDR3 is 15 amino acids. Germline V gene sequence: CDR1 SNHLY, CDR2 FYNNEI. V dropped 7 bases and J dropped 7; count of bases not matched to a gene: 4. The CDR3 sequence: CASTTGLAGGNEQFF. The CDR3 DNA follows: TGTGCCAGCACCACGGGACTAGCGGGAGGGAATGAGCAGTTCTTC.